These 9 T cell receptor beta chains originate from one sample sequenced in a study of control samples from healthy donors and cancer patients. Assay used: immunoSEQ multiplex PCR; TCRdb lists only in-frame clones, some missing. Of 150,000 to 200,000 clones in the sample, 75% to 95% are singletons; the top ten hold over 1.2%. Material: blood. Source of these receptors: a woman aged 25 to 39 in good health.

The rearrangement links TRBV14 to TRBJ1-1, with 9 bases lining up with TRBD1. CDR1 and CDR2 from the germline V gene are SGHDN and FVKESK. J was trimmed by 0 bases and V by 6 bases; bases with no gene match: 2. This CDR3 has 14 amino acids. Here the CDR3 DNA reads TGTGCCAGCAGGGGACAGGGTGTGAACACTGAAGCTTTCTTT. Its protein is CASRGQGVNTEAFF. The full variable domain, with the rest looked up from reference TRBV14 and TRBJ1-1, is EAGVTQFPSHSVIEKGQTVTLRCDPISGHDNLYWYRRVMGKEIKFLLHFVKESKQDESGMPNNRFLAERTGGTYSTLKVQPAELEDSGVYFCASRGQGVNTEAFFGQGTRLTVV.

The V and J genes are TRBV5-1 and TRBJ2-7; the match to TRBD1 covers 8 bases. Germline CDR1 SGHRS, CDR2 YFSETQ. Germline trimming cut 0 bases from V and 7 bases from J; bases unmatched to any gene: 6. The CDR3 spans 14 residues. The CDR3 region is CASSLGTGKDEQYF. CDR3 nucleotide sequence: TGCGCCAGCAGCTTGGGGACAGGGAAGGATGAGCAGTACTTC.

The CDR3 loop is CATSDPGTSDYNEQFF. The CDR3 nucleotides read TGTGCCACCAGTGATCCCGGGACTAGCGACTACAATGAGCAGTTCTTC. This chain connects TRBV24-1 to TRBJ2-1; 10 bases line up with TRBD2. V lost 3 bases, J lost 3 bases, and 4 bases stayed unmatched. CDR1 KGHDR and CDR2 SFDVKD come from the germline V gene. This CDR3 is built from 16 residues.

Details on this clone: Other DNA sequences within the sample encode an identical CDR3. The V and J genes are TRBV7-9 and TRBJ1-3; D possibly corresponds to TRBD1 (5 bases). The germline gives CDR1 SEHNR, CDR2 FQNEAQ (reference sequence). The ends were cut back, 1 base at V and 7 bases at J, with 5 bases in the middle. The CDR3 is 12 amino acids. In nucleotides, the CDR3 is TGTGCCAGCAGCTTAGGGGGGAACACCATATATTTT. This gives the protein CASSLGGNTIYF.

The chain recombines TRBV7-9 with TRBJ2-5; 9 bases fit TRBD1. The CDR3 has 14 residues. Germline CDR1 is SEHNR and CDR2 is FQNEAQ (reference sequence). V shed 5 bases and J 3 bases; nucleotides not matched to a gene: 4. Written as DNA, the CDR3 is TGTGCCAGCAGCCGGGACAGGGTAGAAGAGACCCAGTACTTC. This encodes CASSRDRVEETQYF.

The rearrangement links TRBV7-2 to TRBJ1-2, with 9 bases that match TRBD1. After removal of 1 base from V and 0 bases from J, the junction contained 3 bases not matched to a gene. The CDR3 is 16 amino acids. From germline, CDR1 is SGHTA and CDR2 FQGNSA. This chain's CDR3 is CASSLVGTGPNYGYTF. The DNA for the CDR3 is TGTGCCAGCAGCTTAGTTGGGACAGGGCCTAACTATGGCTACACCTTC.

This chain joins TRBV28 and TRBJ1-1; 7 bases are shared with TRBD1. Trimming at V came to 6 bases and at J to 4 bases, leaving 5 bases not matched to a gene. From germline, CDR1 is MDHEN and CDR2 SYDVKM. The CDR3 spans 13 residues. CDR3 DNA sequence: TGTGCCAGCAGCCGACAGGGTGTCACTGAAGCTTTCTTT. This translates into CASSRQGVTEAFF.

This clone was recorded only once. The chain uses TRBV6-5 and TRBJ1-5; TRBD1 might be the D (5 bases). Germline CDR1 MNHEY, CDR2 SVGAGI. The V gene lost 2 bases and the J gene lost 8 bases, with 7 bases spanning the gap. The CDR3 extends over 12 amino acids. The CDR3 bases are TGTGCCAGCAGTTACAGGGGAGAGCCCCAGCATTTT. This encodes CASSYRGEPQHF.

The V call is TRBV18, the J call TRBJ2-1; the match to TRBD2 covers 12 bases. The germline CDR1 and CDR2 sequences are KGHSH and LQKENI. The V segment lost 0 bases and the J segment 7 bases; nucleotides outside the gene matches: 7. This CDR3 spans 17 amino acids. CDR3 coding DNA: TGTGCCAGCTCACCACCCCTAGCGGGGGGGCGGGTGAATGAGCAGTTCTTC. It encodes CASSPPLAGGRVNEQFF.